The sequence of this T cell receptor beta chain was determined in a study of T-cell reconstitution after alpha-beta-depleted transplantation in children. Worth noting for this clonotype: The antigen remains unidentified.

Study-wide results and caveats: The main origin of T-cell counts and diversity one year after transplant was newly produced T cells. Several hundred expanded graft clones reportedly were the source of alpha-beta T cells about two months after transplant. Diversity of TCRbeta at day 60 was high in some patients, arising from surviving recipient T cells and thymic progenitors.

Unique molecular identifiers were incorporated when the TCRbeta library was constructed. MiXCR was run by TCRdb on the PCR reads, yielding one entry per CDR3 protein. Counted here are around 420,000 distinct CDR3 sequences, 15% to 20% occurring once; the ten biggest clones make up around 30%. The CDR3 covers 14 residues. This clonotype was obtained from a boy under two years old who had a stem cell transplant for Wiskott-Aldrich syndrome, so the T cells may come from the graft donor. The rearrangement uses TRBV21-1 and TRBJ2-2. TRBV21-1 is tagged as a pseudogene. Sequenced here: PBMCs, mostly from graft donor cells, sampled 360 days after TCRalphabeta/CD19-depleted stem cell transplant. Here the CDR3 reads CASSKVVRRGELFF. The CDR3 DNA reads TGTGCCAGCAGCAAAGTCGTAAGACGCGGGGAGCTGTTTTTT.